A single sample is the source of the 18 T cell receptor beta chains below, sequenced in a study of cytomegalovirus exposure and HLA in healthy donors. Amplification used 60 Vbeta primers and 13 Jbeta primers. Profiling relied on immunoSEQ multiplex PCR, and the TCRdb table lists in-frame clones only, not all of them. The sample yields over 110,000 clones, under 90% seen once. Sequenced sample: PBMCs. These receptors came from a man in his forties in good health and CMV-seronegative.

J is TRBJ2-1 and V is TRBV28; TRBD1 agrees at 8 bases. This CDR3 has 15 amino acids. Germline assignment: CDR1 MDHEN and CDR2 SYDVKM. The V segment lost 7 bases and the J segment 7 bases; nucleotides outside the gene matches: 12. The CDR3 loop reads CASKPSGTGLNEQFF. The CDR3 DNA is TGTGCCAGCAAACCCTCCGGGACAGGATTAAATGAGCAGTTCTTC. The complete variable domain, with remaining parts taken from reference TRBV28 and TRBJ2-1, reads DVKVTQSSRYLVKRTGEKVFLECVQDMDHENMFWYRQDPGLGLRLIYFSYDVKMKEKGDIPEGYSVSREKKERFSLILESASTNQTSMYLCASKPSGTGLNEQFFGPGTRLTVL.

This rearrangement joins TRBV27 to TRBJ2-7, with 9 bases lining up with TRBD1. Trimming took 8 bases from V and 8 from J; bases not matched to a gene: 13. Per the germline V gene, CDR1 is MNHEY and CDR2 is SMNVEV (reference sequence). The CDR3 is 14 amino acids. The CDR3 DNA follows: TGTGCCAGCGGAGAAGGGACAGGGTTCGAGAAGCAGTACTTC. It translates to CASGEGTGFEKQYF.

The chain couples TRBV29-1 to TRBJ1-2, with a tentative D call TRBD1 (5 bases). This CDR3 has 12 amino acids. Germline CDR1 is SQVTM and CDR2 is ANQGSEA. V was pared by 4 bases and J by 4 bases, with 10 bases between. The CDR3 sequence is CSVVKGIYGYTF. DNA for the CDR3: TGCAGCGTTGTTAAGGGGATCTATGGCTACACCTTC. The whole variable domain, filled in from reference TRBV29-1 and TRBJ1-2, reads SAVISQKPSRDICQRGTSLTIQCQVDSQVTMMFWYRQQPGQSLTLIATANQGSEATYESGFVIDKFPISRPNLTFSTLTVSNMSPEDSSIYLCSVVKGIYGYTFGSGTRLTVV.

V and J are TRBV6-6 and TRBJ2-3; TRBD1 matches 7 bases. CDR3 size: 16 residues. J lost 4 bases, V lost 5 bases, and 12 bases had no gene match. Germline V gene data show CDR1 as MNHNY and CDR2 as SVGAGI (reference sequence). CDR3 nucleotides: TGTGCCAGCAGTGCACACAGGGGCCCAGGGGCAGATACGCAGTATTTT. It is translated as CASSAHRGPGADTQYF.

The chain couples TRBV7-9 to TRBJ2-1; TRBD1 agrees at 10 bases. Trimming at V came to 5 bases and at J to 6 bases, leaving 10 bases not matched to a gene. The CDR3 is 16 amino acids. Germline CDR1 SEHNR, CDR2 FQNEAQ (reference sequence). CDR3: CASSNRTGGSANEQFF. CDR3 bases: TGTGCCAGCAGCAACCGGACAGGGGGAAGTGCCAATGAGCAGTTCTTC.

V gene TRBV4-2 combines with J gene TRBJ2-1, with 9 positions matching TRBD1. The germline V gene has CDR1 LGHNA and CDR2 YNFKEQ. V lost 1 base and J lost 4; bases outside the gene matches: 5. This CDR3 has 16 residues. For the CDR3, the DNA is TGTGCCAGCAGCCAAGGAGGACAGGGGTGGTACAATGAGCAGTTCTTC. Residues: CASSQGGQGWYNEQFF.

The chain is built from TRBV6-4 and TRBJ2-2; 12 bases agree with TRBD2. The CDR3 covers 18 residues. Losses at the gene ends were 6 bases for V and 0 bases for J; bases not matched to a gene: 8. CDR1 is MRHNA, CDR2 SNTAGT, per germline. The CDR3 protein is CASSPWTSGDANTGELFF. As DNA, the CDR3 is TGTGCCAGCAGCCCTTGGACTAGCGGGGACGCGAACACCGGGGAGCTGTTTTTT.

The V gene is TRBV5-1, the J gene TRBJ1-2, with no clear D. Germline assignment: CDR1 SGHRS and CDR2 YFSETQ. The CDR3 covers 16 residues. Trimming took 0 bases from V and 4 from J, leaving 16 bases between them. The CDR3 sequence: CASSLEGRREGYGYTF. The CDR3 coding sequence is TGCGCCAGCAGCTTGGAGGGTCGGAGGGAGGGCTATGGCTACACCTTC.

The chain couples TRBV6-5 to TRBJ2-5; 10 bases fit TRBD2. The V segment lost 2 bases and the J segment 5 bases; nucleotides outside the gene matches: 5. CDR3 length: 15 amino acids. Per the germline V gene, CDR1 is MNHEY and CDR2 is SVGAGI. CDR3: CASSYEAGGVETQYF. CDR3 nucleotides: TGTGCCAGCAGTTACGAAGCGGGGGGGGTGGAGACCCAGTACTTC.

The rearrangement joins TRBV5-1 to TRBJ2-5; 7 nucleotides align to TRBD1. V gave up 0 bases and J gave up 3 bases; unmatched junction bases: 5. CDR1 and CDR2 (germline): SGHRS, YFSETQ. CDR3 length: 15 residues. Here the CDR3 reads CASSLDDRVKETQYF. CDR3 coding DNA: TGCGCCAGCAGCTTGGATGACAGGGTAAAAGAGACCCAGTACTTC.

This chain joins TRBV2 and TRBJ1-5; 7 bases are shared with TRBD1. Germline loops: CDR1 SNHLY, CDR2 FYNNEI. V was clipped by 3 bases and J by 7 bases; unmatched bases: 6. There are 14 residues in the CDR3. The chain's CDR3 is CASSEVTGRQPQHF. In nucleotides, the CDR3 is TGTGCCAGCAGTGAGGTGACAGGGCGGCAGCCCCAGCATTTT.

The sample holds a few counts of this clone. Within the sample, other DNA sequences also encode this same CDR3. J is TRBJ1-1 and V is TRBV27, with a weak D call TRBD1 (5 bases). CDR3 length: 13 residues. The germline V gene has CDR1 MNHEY and CDR2 SMNVEV (reference sequence). The V gene lost 3 bases and the J gene lost 2 bases, with 7 bases spanning the gap. The CDR3 sequence: CASSFGGNTEAFF. DNA for the CDR3: TGTGCCAGCAGTTTCGGGGGAAACACTGAAGCTTTCTTT.

The CDR3 spells CASKEGTRNGQYF. In nucleotides, the CDR3 is TGTGCCAGCAAGGAAGGGACTCGGAACGGGCAGTACTTC. The V and J genes are TRBV6-1 and TRBJ2-7, with D perhaps TRBD2 (6 bases). V lost 7 bases to trimming and J lost 9 bases, with 19 bases between them. The germline V gene encodes CDR1 MNHNS and CDR2 SASEGT. This CDR3 spans 13 amino acids.

This clone was picked up many times. This rearrangement joins TRBV7-8 to TRBJ1-6; 9 bases agree with TRBD1. Looked up from germline, CDR1 is SGHVS and CDR2 is FQNEAQ. The trim removed 5 bases at V and 10 bases at J, leaving 9 bases unmatched. This CDR3 contains 15 residues. The CDR3 loop is CASSLGTGQGSPLHF. CDR3 sequence (DNA): TGTGCCAGCAGCCTCGGGACAGGGCAAGGATCACCCCTCCACTTT.

The rearrangement uses TRBV10-2 and TRBJ2-3; 8 positions match TRBD1. CDR1 is WSHSY, CDR2 SAAADI, per germline. The length of the CDR3 is 18 residues. Trimming at V came to 1 base and at J to 0 bases, leaving 9 bases not matched to a gene. Here the CDR3 DNA reads TGCGCCAGCAGTGAGTTAGCCGGGACAGGTCCCAGCACAGATACGCAGTATTTT. It is translated as CASSELAGTGPSTDTQYF.

V gene TRBV4-3 combines with J gene TRBJ2-3; 12 positions agree with TRBD2. The CDR3 totals 18 residues. Germline lookup yields CDR1 LGHNA and CDR2 YSLEER. V shed 0 bases, J shed 1 base, and the junction held 5 bases outside the gene matches. The CDR3 DNA sequence: TGCGCCAGCAGCCAAGATACTAGCGGGGGGTGGGGCACAGATACGCAGTATTTT. Residues: CASSQDTSGGWGTDTQYF.

The V call is TRBV7-9, the J call TRBJ1-1; D gene ambiguous. V was shortened by 5 bases and J by 10 bases, with 17 bases between the two germline ends. Germline values: CDR1 SEHNR, CDR2 FQNEAQ (reference sequence). The CDR3 has 13 residues. Here the CDR3 DNA reads TGTGCCAGCAGCCGTATACCCGATCAGTTAGCTTTCTTT. As protein: CASSRIPDQLAFF.

The chain joins TRBV30 to TRBJ2-1, with TRBD1 as a possible D gene (6 bases). Germline V gene sequence: CDR1 GTSNPN, CDR2 SVGIG (reference sequence). The CDR3 consists of 15 residues. V gave up 0 bases and J gave up 3 bases, with 12 bases separating them. In DNA, the CDR3 is TGTGCCTGGAGTGTAGGGGGACCAATCTACAATGAGCAGTTCTTC. This encodes CAWSVGGPIYNEQFF.